This TCR beta chain was identified during a study of blood T cell repertoires in COVID-19. Cohorts were assigned according to the clinical history that participants reported. The method was immunoSEQ multiplex PCR; TCRdb's version includes in-frame clones alone and lacks a portion of them. This sample has roughly 520,000 clones; around 89% occur once, and the top ten carry 1.5% to 2%. The V gene's germline CDR1 is SQVTM and CDR2 ANQGSEA. CDR3 length: 13 residues. Unmatched junction bases numbered 7, after V lost 7 bases and J lost 2 bases. Specimen: PBMCs or T cells enriched from blood (not recorded which). The chain couples TRBV29-1 to TRBJ2-7; 8 bases are shared with TRBD1. The clonotype originates from a woman between 40 and 55 years old who had recovered from COVID-19. The CDR3 here is CSAESRGPYEQYF. CDR3 sequence (DNA): TGCAGCGCCGAAAGCAGGGGGCCCTACGAGCAGTACTTC.